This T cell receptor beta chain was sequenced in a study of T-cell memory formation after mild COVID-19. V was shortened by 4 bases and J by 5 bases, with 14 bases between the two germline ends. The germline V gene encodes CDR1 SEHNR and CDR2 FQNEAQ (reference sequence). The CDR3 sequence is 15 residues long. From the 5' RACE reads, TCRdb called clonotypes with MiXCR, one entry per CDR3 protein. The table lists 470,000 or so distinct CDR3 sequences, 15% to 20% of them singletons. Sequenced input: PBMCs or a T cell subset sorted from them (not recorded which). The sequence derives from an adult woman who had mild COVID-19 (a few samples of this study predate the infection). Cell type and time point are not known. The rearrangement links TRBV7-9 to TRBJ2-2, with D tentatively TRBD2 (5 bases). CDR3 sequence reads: CASSYFGVETGELFF. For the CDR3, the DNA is TGTGCCAGCAGCTATTTCGGGGTTGAGACCGGGGAGCTGTTTTTT.